This TCR beta chain originates from a study of blood T cell repertoires in COVID-19. Study-wide background: Material from acute and convalescent COVID-19 was sourced from the United States, Italy and Spain. From T cells, B-cell-depleted T cells, or PBMCs came the material, which was cDNA or gDNA.

Participants' reported clinical history set cohort assignment. This clone turned up a few times. Produced via immunoSEQ multiplex PCR; TCRdb's table is partial and in-frame only. The sample shows about 220,000 clones, around 83% of them seen only once. Unmatched junction bases numbered 5, after V lost 7 bases and J lost 4 bases. The germline CDR1 and CDR2 sequences are SNHLY and FYNNEI. The CDR3 loop spans 13 amino acids. Sequencing was done on a sample of PBMCs or T cells enriched from blood (not recorded which). This TCR came from a middle-aged woman who had recovered from COVID-19. The chain joins TRBV2 to TRBJ2-3; 7 bases map to TRBD2. CDR3 protein: CASTGGGADTQYF. Here the CDR3 DNA reads TGTGCCAGCACGGGCGGGGGAGCAGATACGCAGTATTTT.